Listed here are 25 T cell receptor beta chains from one sample, sequenced in a study of long-term antiretroviral therapy in people with HIV. Survey level was the resolution at which the v3.0 immunoSEQ assay ran. Assay: immunoSEQ multiplex PCR; the TCRdb copy retains only in-frame clones and omits some. The table has roughly 12,000 clones, more than 75% seen once. The source was unsorted PBMCs, collected roughly 7.9 years after starting antiretroviral therapy. All receptors derive from a man between 50 and 59 years old with HIV.

The rearrangement links TRBV19 to TRBJ2-1, with TRBD2 matching 14 bases. Germline CDR1 reads LNHDA; CDR2 reads SQIVND (reference sequence). The V segment lost 6 bases and the J segment 7 bases; nucleotides outside the gene matches: 8. This CDR3 has 16 amino acids. The CDR3 sequence is CASSVTSGGAGNEQFF. In nucleotides, the CDR3 is TGTGCCAGTAGCGTGACTAGCGGGGGGGCTGGGAATGAGCAGTTCTTC. Combining the CDR3 with reference TRBV19 and TRBJ2-1 gives the whole variable domain DGGITQSPKYLFRKEGQNVTLSCEQNLNHDAMYWYRQDPGQGLRLIYYSQIVNDFQKGDIAEGYSVSREKKESFPLTVTSAQKNPTAFYLCASSVTSGGAGNEQFFGPGTRLTVL.

The chain recombines TRBV4-2 with TRBJ2-1; 9 nucleotides line up with TRBD2. The CDR3 is 17 residues long. Germline V gives CDR1 LGHNA, CDR2 YNFKEQ. With V trimmed by 0 bases and J by 5 bases, 8 bases remained unmatched. CDR3 residues: CASSQEGWTSVDNEQFF. In DNA form, the CDR3 reads TGTGCCAGCAGCCAAGAAGGTTGGACTAGCGTTGACAATGAGCAGTTCTTC.

This chain uses TRBV19 with TRBJ1-2, with 9 bases identical to TRBD1. CDR3 size: 12 residues. Germline CDR1 is LNHDA and CDR2 is SQIVND (reference sequence). V shed 7 bases and J 13 bases; nucleotides not matched to a gene: 10. CDR3 nucleotide sequence: TGTGCCAGTATCAAAGAACAGGGGGCGGTCACCTTC. Amino acid sequence: CASIKEQGAVTF. The full variable domain, its missing parts supplied by reference TRBV19 and TRBJ1-2, is DGGITQSPKYLFRKEGQNVTLSCEQNLNHDAMYWYRQDPGQGLRLIYYSQIVNDFQKGDIAEGYSVSREKKESFPLTVTSAQKNPTAFYLCASIKEQGAVTFGSGTRLTVV.

This clone was counted once. The chain employs TRBV19 and TRBJ2-3; D not certain. V was clipped by 4 bases and J by 0 bases, with 5 bases between them. Per germline, CDR1 LNHDA and CDR2 SQIVND (reference sequence). The CDR3 is 13 amino acids. DNA of the CDR3: TGTGCCAGTAGTACCTTTAGCACAGATACGCAGTATTTT. The encoded protein is CASSTFSTDTQYF.

The V gene is TRBV2, the J gene TRBJ1-6; D is unresolved. V was pared by 6 bases and J by 3 bases, with 12 bases between. CDR1 SNHLY and CDR2 FYNNEI come from the germline V gene. This CDR3 comprises 15 residues. CDR3 region: CASSAGQLYNSPLHF. CDR3 bases: TGTGCCAGCAGCGCCGGGCAGCTCTATAATTCACCCCTCCACTTT.

This rearrangement joins TRBV14 to TRBJ2-7; D is possibly TRBD1 (5 bases). The length of the CDR3 is 13 residues. Germline values: CDR1 SGHDN, CDR2 FVKESK. Trimming removed 4 bases at V and 11 bases at J, with 18 bases between. This CDR3 reads CASSPLGAYSEYF. The CDR3 DNA follows: TGTGCCAGCAGCCCCTTAGGGGCCTACTCCGAGTACTTC.

The V and J genes are TRBV2 and TRBJ1-2; 10 bases are shared with TRBD1. CDR3 length: 17 amino acids. With 7 bases clipped from V and 4 bases from J, the junction kept 15 bases outside the gene matches. In germline, CDR1 is SNHLY, CDR2 FYNNEI. CDR3 sequence (DNA): TGTGCCAGCACCACCTTATCCCCCGGGACAGGGGTCTATGGCTACACCTTC. Translation: CASTTLSPGTGVYGYTF. The full variable domain, rest sourced from reference TRBV2 and TRBJ1-2, is EPEVTQTPSHQVTQMGQEVILRCVPISNHLYFYWYRQILGQKVEFLVSFYNNEISEKSEIFDDQFSVERPDGSNFTLKIRSTKLEDSAMYFCASTTLSPGTGVYGYTFGSGTRLTVV.

This sequence joins TRBV2 and TRBJ1-6; no reliable D call. The CDR3 sequence is 17 residues long. V was clipped by 1 base and J by 3 bases, with 13 bases between them. The germline gives CDR1 SNHLY, CDR2 FYNNEI. This CDR3 reads CASSEGSPGYYNSPLHF. The CDR3 DNA sequence: TGTGCCAGCAGTGAAGGTTCGCCGGGTTACTATAATTCACCCCTCCACTTT.

This chain connects TRBV7-9 to TRBJ1-4; no clear D gene. Germline lookup yields CDR1 SEHNR and CDR2 FQNEAQ (reference sequence). The CDR3 has 15 amino acids. The V and J ends lost 4 bases and 5 bases respectively, with 14 bases between them. The DNA of the CDR3 is TGTGCCAGCAGCTCCCCAAGGGTCAGCAATGAAAAACTGTTTTTT. It is translated as CASSSPRVSNEKLFF.

The genes are TRBV19 and TRBJ1-4, with TRBD1 as a possible D gene (6 bases). CDR3 length: 13 amino acids. The V end was cut by 3 bases, the J end by 11 bases, with 13 bases between. Germline V lookup: CDR1 LNHDA, CDR2 SQIVND (reference sequence). For the CDR3, the DNA is TGTGCCAGTAGTATGGCAGGGGCAAGGAAACTGTTTTTT. Protein product: CASSMAGARKLFF.

The J gene is TRBJ2-3, the V gene TRBV6-5; a possible D gene is TRBD1 (5 bases). Germline CDR1 MNHEY, CDR2 SVGAGI. The germline V and J ends were trimmed by 0 bases and 3 bases, with 7 bases remaining between them. CDR3 length equals 14 residues. As DNA, the CDR3 is TGTGCCAGCAGTTACTCGCCAGGGACAGATACGCAGTATTTT. Protein sequence: CASSYSPGTDTQYF.

The sample holds a few counts of this clone. The rearrangement joins TRBV5-6 to TRBJ1-2; 7 positions match TRBD1. The CDR3 is made up of 15 amino acids. V shed 5 bases and J 11 bases; nucleotides not matched to a gene: 18. Germline CDR1 reads SGHDT; CDR2 reads YYEEEE. CDR3 sequence: CASSYWTGSSSVYTF. DNA for the CDR3: TGTGCCAGCAGTTATTGGACAGGCTCTTCATCGGTATACACCTTC.

The gene calls are TRBV16 and TRBJ1-4; D is perhaps TRBD1 (5 bases). The germline V and J ends were trimmed by 4 bases and 5 bases, with 20 bases remaining between them. This CDR3 has 17 residues. Germline CDR1 reads KGHSY; CDR2 reads FQNENV. The CDR3 loop is CASSLLPDQGGNEKLFF. DNA of the CDR3: TGTGCCAGCAGCCTACTCCCCGACCAGGGCGGGAATGAAAAACTGTTTTTT. The full variable domain, in which reference TRBV16 and TRBJ1-4 provide the parts outside the CDR3, is GEEVAQTPKHLVRGEGQKAKLYCAPIKGHSYVFWYQQVLKNEFKFLISFQNENVFDETGMPKERFSAKCLPNSPCSLEIQATKLEDSAVYFCASSLLPDQGGNEKLFFGSGTQLSVL.

The chain combines TRBV19 with TRBJ1-2; the D gene is possibly TRBD1 (5 bases). The CDR3 length is 15 residues. Per the germline V gene, CDR1 is LNHDA and CDR2 is SQIVND (reference sequence). The V gene lost 3 bases and the J gene lost 1 base, with 12 bases spanning the gap. The CDR3 DNA reads TGTGCCAGTAGTATGGGGACGGCGAATAACTATGGCTACACCTTC. Translating it yields CASSMGTANNYGYTF.

The chain combines TRBV30 with TRBJ1-5; 7 bases are shared with TRBD1. In germline, CDR1 is GTSNPN, CDR2 SVGIG (reference sequence). The junction had 3 bases not matched to a gene; V was cut back by 0 bases and J by 7 bases. The CDR3 length is 13 residues. CDR3 region: CAWSVGGGQPQHF. The CDR3, as DNA: TGTGCCTGGAGTGTAGGGGGCGGGCAGCCCCAGCATTTT.

V gene TRBV4-1 combines with J gene TRBJ2-1, with D hard to call. Germline assignment: CDR1 MGHRA and CDR2 YSYEKL. The CDR3 is 14 amino acids. V lost 4 bases and J lost 4, with 11 bases in between. This CDR3 is CASSPRAAYNEQFF. The DNA for the CDR3 is TGCGCCAGCAGCCCCCGGGCCGCGTACAATGAGCAGTTCTTC.

This rearrangement joins TRBV2 to TRBJ1-4, with a weak D call TRBD1 (5 bases). Trimming stripped 6 bases from V and 7 bases from J, with 18 bases between. The germline CDR1 and CDR2 sequences are SNHLY and FYNNEI. The CDR3 length is 15 residues. CDR3: CASSAETEEGEKLFF. As DNA, the CDR3 is TGTGCCAGCAGCGCTGAGACAGAGGAGGGTGAAAAACTGTTTTTT.

The V gene is TRBV11-1, the J gene TRBJ2-1; no clear D gene. CDR3 length: 15 amino acids. Germline values: CDR1 SGHAT, CDR2 FQDESV (reference sequence). Trimming cost V 5 bases and J 0 bases, with 11 bases left between them. For the CDR3, the DNA is TGTGCCAGCAGCGCCTCGGACCTCTCCTACAATGAGCAGTTCTTC. Translating it yields CASSASDLSYNEQFF.

The rearrangement links TRBV7-6 to TRBJ2-5; 7 nucleotides align to TRBD1. Trimming removed 5 bases from V and 4 bases from J; junction bases left unmatched: 7. The CDR3 extends over 14 amino acids. Germline V gene data show CDR1 as SGHVS and CDR2 as FNYEAQ. The CDR3, as DNA: TGTGCCAGCAGCCCCACAGGGGAGATAGAGACCCAGTACTTC. The encoded protein is CASSPTGEIETQYF.

The chain recombines TRBV4-1 with TRBJ1-6; D is uncertain. V lost 1 base and J 0 bases, leaving 13 bases between the germline ends. The germline gives CDR1 MGHRA, CDR2 YSYEKL. The CDR3 spans 18 residues. CDR3 nucleotides: TGCGCCAGCAGCCAAGCGATCGGCGGCGGCTCCTATAATTCACCCCTCCACTTT. Protein product: CASSQAIGGGSYNSPLHF.

The V and J genes are TRBV6-4 and TRBJ2-2; D is uncertain. Germline loops: CDR1 MRHNA, CDR2 SNTAGT. The CDR3 totals 13 residues. With 1 base removed from V and 2 bases from J, the gap between germline ends came to 2 bases. This CDR3 is CASSDFNTGELFF. DNA for the CDR3: TGTGCCAGCAGTGACTTTAACACCGGGGAGCTGTTTTTT.

The chain has TRBV30 and TRBJ2-1; 13 bases agree with TRBD2. The germline CDR1 and CDR2 sequences are GTSNPN and SVGIG (reference sequence). Trimming cost V 4 bases and J 8 bases; bases outside gene matches: 5. This CDR3 has 14 residues. The CDR3 loop is CAWTRLAGGDEQFF. The CDR3 DNA sequence: TGTGCCTGGACCCGACTAGCGGGGGGCGATGAGCAGTTCTTC.

Here the CDR3 DNA reads TGTGCCAGCAGCTTATGGGCAGAAAACACTGAAGCTTTCTTT. It is translated as CASSLWAENTEAFF. The V gene is TRBV7-2, the J gene TRBJ1-1; D unresolved. The CDR3 is 14 amino acids. The V end was cut by 2 bases, the J end by 2 bases, with 9 bases between. Germline CDR1 and CDR2: SGHTA and FQGNSA.

This chain joins TRBV9 and TRBJ2-3, with D perhaps matching TRBD1 (6 bases). CDR3 length: 16 residues. Germline V CDR1 and CDR2: SGDLS, YYNGEE. Trimming cost V 3 bases and J 0 bases, with 14 bases left between them. CDR3 sequence reads: CASSARGKPSTDTQYF. Written as DNA, the CDR3 is TGTGCCAGCAGCGCCAGGGGAAAACCTAGCACAGATACGCAGTATTTT.

The rearrangement joins TRBV28 to TRBJ2-5; 10 bases align to TRBD2. CDR3 length: 15 residues. The V and J ends lost 6 bases and 5 bases, in that order; junction bases with no gene match: 9. CDR1 MDHEN and CDR2 SYDVKM come from the germline V gene. CDR3 in amino acids: CASRPSGGAAETQYF. In DNA, the CDR3 is TGTGCCAGCAGACCGAGCGGGGGGGCCGCGGAGACCCAGTACTTC.